The clone carrying this T cell receptor (beta chain) was seen repeatedly, ten times or more. The target antigen is unknown. This sample was taken from a study of beta chain features in type 1 diabetes. Study details: Cell yields, age and gender were similar between patients and healthy donors.

V shed 3 bases and J shed 8 bases, with 8 bases lying between them. Germline V CDR1 and CDR2: KGHSH, LQKENI. The CDR3 contains 12 residues. Sequenced material consisted of expressed TCRB transcripts (all of the isolated RNA was reverse transcribed). Some clones are missing from TCRdb's copy, which holds only in-frame ones; the method was immunoSEQ multiplex PCR. The sample consists of around 150,000 clones, about 8.1% of them appearing once. Findings and limits, study-wide: PCR might preferentially amplify shorter templates, equally in patients and controls. For Type 1 diabetes patients, all four CD4+ subsets carried TCRB CDR3s that were moderately but significantly shorter.

Using CD45RO/CCR7/CD25/CD127/CD95/CD27, CD4+ naive, central memory, regulatory and stem cell-like memory cells were sorted. The purity of all sorted populations exceeded 98%. The clonotype comes from a woman aged 18-29 years with type 1 diabetes. This chain links TRBV18 with TRBJ1-3; D is uncertain. The sample was central memory CD4+ T cells from blood. CDR3 nucleotides: TGTGCCAGCTCACCCTCCCAGGACACCATATATTTT. This gives the protein CASSPSQDTIYF.